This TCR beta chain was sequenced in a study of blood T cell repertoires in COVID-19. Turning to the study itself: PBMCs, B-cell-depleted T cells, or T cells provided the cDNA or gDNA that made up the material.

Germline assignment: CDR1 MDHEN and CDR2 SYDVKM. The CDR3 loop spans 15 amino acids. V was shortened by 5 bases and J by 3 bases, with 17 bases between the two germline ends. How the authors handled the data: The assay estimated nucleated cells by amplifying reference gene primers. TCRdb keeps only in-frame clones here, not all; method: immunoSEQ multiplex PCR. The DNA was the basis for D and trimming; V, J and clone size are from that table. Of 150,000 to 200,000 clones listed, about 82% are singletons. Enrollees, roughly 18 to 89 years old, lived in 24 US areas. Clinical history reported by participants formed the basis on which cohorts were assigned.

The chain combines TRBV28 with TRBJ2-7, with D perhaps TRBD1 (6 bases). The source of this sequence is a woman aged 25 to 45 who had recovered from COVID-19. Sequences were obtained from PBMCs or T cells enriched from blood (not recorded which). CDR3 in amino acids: CASSTPVGAVYEQYF. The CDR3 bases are TGTGCCAGCAGTACCCCGGTGGGGGCAGTCTACGAGCAGTACTTC.